The clone carrying this TCR beta chain is a singleton in its sample. Systemic immunosuppression or a history of autoimmune disease excluded patients. Blood sampling was done at baseline, cycle 4 day 1, and cycle 7 day 1. The CDR3 is 14 residues long. Germline CDR1 is SGHRS and CDR2 is YFSETQ. The ends lost 4 bases at V and 4 bases at J; junction bases unmatched: 6. These data come from a study of OX40 agonist ivuxolimab in advanced cancers. TCRdb keeps only in-frame clones here, not all; method: immunoSEQ multiplex PCR. The sample holds approximately 68,000 clones, roughly 90% seen once. V usage is TRBV5-1 and J usage is TRBJ1-1; 8 bases match TRBD1. Material: CD4+ or CD8+ T cells sorted from blood, obtained in a trial of the OX40 agonist ivuxolimab. This clonotype was sampled from an adult with an advanced solid tumor such as melanoma, head and neck, liver or kidney cancer. The CDR3: CASSRAGGTTEAFF. For the CDR3, the DNA is TGCGCCAGCAGCCGCGCAGGGGGCACCACTGAAGCTTTCTTT.